This record concerns one T cell receptor (beta chain) sequence. The sample is drawn from a study of blood T cell repertoires in COVID-19. About the study: Acute-phase and convalescent COVID-19 samples originated in the United States, Italy and Spain. PBMCs, B-cell-depleted T cells, or T cells provided the cDNA or gDNA that made up the material.

The CDR3 is 14 amino acids. V was pared by 4 bases and J by 4 bases, with 11 bases between. Germline CDR1 reads MNHNY; CDR2 reads SVGAGI (reference sequence). The assay was immunoSEQ multiplex PCR, and TCRdb's table has in-frame clones only and misses some. Of roughly 120,000 clones listed, 65% to 85% were seen once; the top ten hold approximately 2%. V usage is TRBV6-6 and J usage is TRBJ1-5, with D hard to call. This TCR came from a man in his 70s with acute or convalescent COVID-19. Sequenced input: peripheral blood. The CDR3 loop reads CASSSRIGNQPQHF. In nucleotides, the CDR3 is TGTGCCAGCAGTTCCCGTATCGGTAATCAGCCCCAGCATTTT.